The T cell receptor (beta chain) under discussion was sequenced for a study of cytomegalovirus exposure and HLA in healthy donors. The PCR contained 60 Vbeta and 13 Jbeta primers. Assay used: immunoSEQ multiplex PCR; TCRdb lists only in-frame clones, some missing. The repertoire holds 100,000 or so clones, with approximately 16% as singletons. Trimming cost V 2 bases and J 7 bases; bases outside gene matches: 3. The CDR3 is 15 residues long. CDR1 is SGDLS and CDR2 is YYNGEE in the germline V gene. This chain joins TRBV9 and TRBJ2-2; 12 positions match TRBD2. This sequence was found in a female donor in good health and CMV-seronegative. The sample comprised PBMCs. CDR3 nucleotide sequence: TGTGCCAGCAGCGTGACTAGCGGGAGTGGCGGGGAGCTGTTTTTT. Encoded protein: CASSVTSGSGGELFF.